Included here is one T cell receptor (beta chain) sequence, with context. Its target is unknown. The sample originates from a study of CD8 T cells in Susac syndrome. Trimming took 9 bases from V and 10 from J, leaving 17 bases between them. Germline V gene lookup returns CDR1 KGHDR and CDR2 SFDVKD. This CDR3 comprises 12 residues. CD8+ and CD4+ T cells circulating in blood were sequenced for TCR beta. TEMRA cells were FACS-enriched and CD8+ and CD4+ T cells negatively isolated. About 0.5 to 1 ug RNA was reverse transcribed with random hexamers. An immunoSEQ multiplex PCR amplified TCR beta CDR3 over 54 Vbeta and 13 Jbeta. TCRdb processed the immunoSEQ multiplex PCR reads anew with MiXCR; each CDR3 protein has one entry. The profile shows about 140,000 distinct CDR3 sequences, around 96% of them singletons. Regarding the study as a whole: TCR sequencing and HLA analysis covered a relatively small number of individuals.

The source material was CD4+ T cells from PBMCs. The clonotype comes from a human donor with multiple sclerosis. The J gene is TRBJ1-2, the V gene TRBV24-1; D unclear. CDR3 protein: CATSRDKLDYTF. As DNA, the CDR3 is TGTGCCACCTCTCGGGATAAGCTTGACTACACCTTC.